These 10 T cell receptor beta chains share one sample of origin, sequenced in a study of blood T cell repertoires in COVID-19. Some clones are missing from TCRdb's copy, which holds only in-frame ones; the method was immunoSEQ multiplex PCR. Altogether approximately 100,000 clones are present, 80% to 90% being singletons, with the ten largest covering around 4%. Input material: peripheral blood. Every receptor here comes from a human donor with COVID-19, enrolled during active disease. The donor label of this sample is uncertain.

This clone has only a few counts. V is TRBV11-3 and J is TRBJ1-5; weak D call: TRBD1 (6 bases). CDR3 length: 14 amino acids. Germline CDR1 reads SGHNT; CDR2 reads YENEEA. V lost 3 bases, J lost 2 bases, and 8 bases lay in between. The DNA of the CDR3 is TGTGCCAGCAGCTTGAAGGGGGGCAATCAGCCCCAGCATTTT. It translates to CASSLKGGNQPQHF.

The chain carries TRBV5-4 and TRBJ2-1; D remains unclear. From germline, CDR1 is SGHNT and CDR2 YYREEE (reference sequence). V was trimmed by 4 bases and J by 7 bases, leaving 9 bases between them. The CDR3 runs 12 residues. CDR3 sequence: CASSRSRNEQFF. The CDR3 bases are TGTGCCAGCAGCAGGAGCCGAAATGAGCAGTTCTTC. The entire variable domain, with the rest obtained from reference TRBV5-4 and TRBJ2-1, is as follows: ETGVTQSPTHLIKTRGQQVTLRCSSQSGHNTVSWYQQALGQGPQFIFQYYREEENGRGNFPPRFSGLQFPNYSSELNVNALELDDSALYLCASSRSRNEQFFGPGTRLTVL.

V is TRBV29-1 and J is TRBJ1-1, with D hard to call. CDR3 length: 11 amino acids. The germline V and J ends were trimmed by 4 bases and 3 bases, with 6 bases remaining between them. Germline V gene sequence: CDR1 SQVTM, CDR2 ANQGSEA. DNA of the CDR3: TGCAGCGTTGCGGAGCACACTGAAGCTTTCTTT. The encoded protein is CSVAEHTEAFF.

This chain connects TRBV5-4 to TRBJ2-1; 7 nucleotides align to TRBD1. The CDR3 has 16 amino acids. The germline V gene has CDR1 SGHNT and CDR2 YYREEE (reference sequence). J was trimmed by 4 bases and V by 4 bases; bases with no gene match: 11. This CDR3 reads CASSAALGGEYNEQFF. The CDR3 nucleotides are TGTGCCAGCAGCGCGGCGTTAGGGGGCGAATACAATGAGCAGTTCTTC.

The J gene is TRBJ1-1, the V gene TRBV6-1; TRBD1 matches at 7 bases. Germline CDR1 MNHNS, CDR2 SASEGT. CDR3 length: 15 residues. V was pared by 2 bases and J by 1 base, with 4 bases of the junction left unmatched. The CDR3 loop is CASSEPWDRNTEAFF. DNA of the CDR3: TGTGCCAGCAGTGAACCGTGGGACAGGAACACTGAAGCTTTCTTT.

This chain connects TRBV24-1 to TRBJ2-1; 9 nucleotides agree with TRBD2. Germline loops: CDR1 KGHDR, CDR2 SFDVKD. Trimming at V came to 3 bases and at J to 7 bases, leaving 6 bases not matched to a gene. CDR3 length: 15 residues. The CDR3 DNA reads TGTGCCACCAGTGATAGGCGGGAGGGCCGAAATGAGCAGTTCTTC. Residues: CATSDRREGRNEQFF.

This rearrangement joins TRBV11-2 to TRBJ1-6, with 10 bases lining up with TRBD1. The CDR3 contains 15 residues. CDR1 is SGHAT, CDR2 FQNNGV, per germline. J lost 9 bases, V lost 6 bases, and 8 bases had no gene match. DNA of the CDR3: TGTGCCAGCAGATACACGGGACAGGGGACTTCACCCCTCCACTTT. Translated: CASRYTGQGTSPLHF.

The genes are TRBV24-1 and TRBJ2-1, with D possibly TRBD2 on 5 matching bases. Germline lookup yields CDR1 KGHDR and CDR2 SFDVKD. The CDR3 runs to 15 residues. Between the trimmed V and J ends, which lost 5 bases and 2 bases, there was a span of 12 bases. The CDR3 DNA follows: TGTGCCACCAGTGCCGTCGACGGGGCCTACAATGAGCAGTTCTTC. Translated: CATSAVDGAYNEQFF.

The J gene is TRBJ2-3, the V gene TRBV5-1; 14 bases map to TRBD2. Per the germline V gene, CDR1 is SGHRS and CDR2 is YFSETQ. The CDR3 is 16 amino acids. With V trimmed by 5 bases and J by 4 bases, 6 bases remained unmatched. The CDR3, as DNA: TGCGCCAGCAGGGGGACTAGCGGGAGCTTGGCAGATACGCAGTATTTT. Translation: CASRGTSGSLADTQYF.

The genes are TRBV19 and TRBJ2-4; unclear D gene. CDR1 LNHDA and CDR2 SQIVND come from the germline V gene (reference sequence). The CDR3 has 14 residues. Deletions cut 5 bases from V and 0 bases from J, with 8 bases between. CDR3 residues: CASSLRAAKNIQYF. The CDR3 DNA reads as TGTGCCAGTAGTCTACGAGCAGCCAAAAACATTCAGTACTTC.